Below are 32 T cell receptor beta chains sequenced from a single sample in a study of molecular identifiers for immune sequencing clone quantification. TCRdb reprocessed the PCR reads with MiXCR, giving one entry per CDR3 protein. The data contain around 480,000 distinct CDR3 sequences, 25% of them singletons. Sequencing was carried out using naive CD8+ T cells from blood, with Jurkat cell RNA spiked in. Subset reported: FACS-sorted CD8+CD4-CCR7+CD45RA+ naive T cells. The source of these receptors is a human donor in good health. Some libraries in this study had Jurkat cell RNA spiked in.

In the case of this clonotype: It may be a read error: a sequence one base away is much more abundant. The V gene is TRBV6-1, the J gene TRBJ1-5; no firm D call. Trimming cost V 3 bases and J 0 bases, with 12 bases left between them. CDR1 MNHNS and CDR2 SASEGT come from the germline V gene. The CDR3 runs 16 residues. The CDR3 reads CASSERWAASNQPQHF. As DNA, the CDR3 is TGTGCCAGCAGTGAGAGGTGGGCAGCTAGCAATCAGCCCCAGCATTTT.

This clonotype has ten or more counts. The chain links TRBV20-1 to TRBJ2-7; 10 bases fit TRBD1. V lost 0 bases, J lost 3 bases, and 5 bases stayed unmatched. The germline CDR1 and CDR2 sequences are DFQATT and SNEGSKA (reference sequence). This CDR3 spans 15 amino acids. CDR3 nucleotides: TGCAGTGCTAGAGATGGGGACAGGGGAGACTACGAGCAGTACTTC. Translation: CSARDGDRGDYEQYF.

As regards this clonotype: Since a much larger clone is just one base distant, this may be a read error. The chain links TRBV20-1 to TRBJ2-2, with 11 bases matching TRBD2. This CDR3 has 15 residues. Germline CDR1 is DFQATT and CDR2 is SNEGSKA (reference sequence). CDR3 sequence (DNA): TGCAGTGCCGGGACTAGCGGACTGAACACCGGGGAGCTGGTTTTT. Residues: CSAGTSGLNTGELVF.

This sequence joins TRBV11-2 and TRBJ2-1; D possibly corresponds to TRBD1 (5 bases). The CDR3 extends over 18 amino acids. Trimming shortened V by 0 bases and J by 3 bases, and 18 bases separated the two germline ends. The V gene's germline CDR1 is SGHAT and CDR2 FQNNGV. In nucleotides, the CDR3 is TGTGCCAGCAGCTTAGATATTAGTTGGACACTCAACTACAATGAGCAGTTCTTC. It yields the protein CASSLDISWTLNYNEQFF.

This clonotype was detected many times. V is TRBV6-2 or TRBV6-3 and J is TRBJ2-7, with D hard to call. The V gene's germline CDR1 is MNHEY and CDR2 SVGEGT. CDR3 length equals 13 residues. V lost 5 bases to trimming and J lost 0 bases, with 8 bases between them. The CDR3 sequence is CASSTWSSYEQYF. The CDR3 DNA follows: TGTGCCAGCAGTACCTGGAGCTCCTACGAGCAGTACTTC.

Turning to this clonotype: The conserved final phenylalanine or tryptophan is absent from the CDR3, which likely points to a read error. The CDR3 region is CASSSSLAGALGTDTQYL. The CDR3 region has the DNA TGTGCCAGCAGCTCTTCCTTAGCGGGAGCCCTCGGCACAGATACGCAGTATCTT. The V call is TRBV7-9, the J call TRBJ2-3; 9 bases line up with TRBD2. The CDR3 sequence is 18 residues long. Germline lookup yields CDR1 SEHNR and CDR2 FQNEAQ (reference sequence). V was pared by 4 bases and J by 1 base, with 12 bases of the junction left unmatched.

This clonotype was recorded many times. The V gene is TRBV9, the J gene TRBJ1-1, with a possible D match to TRBD1 (5 bases). V was clipped by 3 bases and J by 8 bases, with 14 bases between them. This CDR3 spans 13 amino acids. The germline CDR1 and CDR2 sequences are SGDLS and YYNGEE. The CDR3 here is CASSAGTATEAFF. CDR3 coding DNA: TGTGCCAGCAGCGCAGGGACGGCAACGGAAGCTTTCTTT.

The chain joins TRBV24-1 to TRBJ2-1; D gene unclear. The CDR3 extends over 14 amino acids. The V gene's germline CDR1 is KGHDR and CDR2 SFDVKD. Trimming shortened V by 0 bases and J by 11 bases, and 13 bases separated the two germline ends. Written as DNA, the CDR3 is TGTGCCACCAGTGATTTGGGCGCCACAAATAAGCAGTTCTTC. Translating it yields CATSDLGATNKQFF.

This clonotype was recorded at least ten times. The chain combines TRBV20-1 with TRBJ2-3; 9 bases align to TRBD2. Germline V gene lookup returns CDR1 DFQATT and CDR2 SNEGSKA (reference sequence). The CDR3 spans 17 residues. Trimming at V came to 0 bases and at J to 3 bases, leaving 10 bases not matched to a gene. The CDR3 nucleotides read TGCAGTGCTAGAGATTGGTCGGCGGGGGGGCCGACAGATACGCAGTATTTT. Its translation: CSARDWSAGGPTDTQYF.

This clonotype appeared once. The V gene is TRBV10-3, the J gene TRBJ2-7; 7 nucleotides align to TRBD2. The germline CDR1 and CDR2 sequences are ENHRY and SYGVKD. V was pared by 3 bases and J by 4 bases, with 9 bases of the junction left unmatched. The CDR3 spans 15 residues. In nucleotides, the CDR3 is TGTGCCATCAGTGACCCAGGGACTACCTATTACGAGCAGTACTTC. This translates into CAISDPGTTYYEQYF.

This chain connects TRBV4-1 to TRBJ2-7, with D unclear. CDR3 length: 12 residues. The germline CDR1 and CDR2 sequences are MGHRA and YSYEKL. V lost 5 bases and J 6 bases, leaving 11 bases between the germline ends. Written as DNA, the CDR3 is TGCGCCAGCAGCTCCTTGAACGCCGAGCAGTACTTC. This gives the protein CASSSLNAEQYF.

Details on this clonotype: This may arise from a read error, as a much more abundant clone is one base away. The CDR3 DNA follows: TGTGCCAGCAGCGGCAGGGGGCTCGATGGAAAACTGTTTTTT. This encodes CASSGRGLDGKLFF. V and J are TRBV7-9 and TRBJ1-4; 8 positions match TRBD1. Germline CDR1 and CDR2: SEHNR and FQNEAQ (reference sequence). The CDR3 runs 14 residues. The V segment lost 5 bases and the J segment 10 bases; nucleotides outside the gene matches: 9.

This clonotype was counted a few times. The V call is TRBV2, the J call TRBJ1-1; D perhaps matches TRBD1 (5 bases). The CDR3 loop spans 16 amino acids. The germline CDR1 and CDR2 sequences are SNHLY and FYNNEI. V was shortened by 2 bases and J by 1 base, with 14 bases between the two germline ends. The CDR3 loop reads CASSEPRMDKNTEAFF. The DNA for the CDR3 is TGTGCCAGCAGTGAACCAAGAATGGACAAGAACACTGAAGCTTTCTTT.

The table lists this clonotype with a few counts. V usage is TRBV11-2 and J usage is TRBJ2-7; the D gene is possibly TRBD2 (6 bases). This CDR3 contains 15 residues. Germline V gives CDR1 SGHAT, CDR2 FQNNGV. V dropped 0 bases and J dropped 2 bases, with 11 bases sitting between them. The CDR3 sequence is CASSLDRELTYEQYF. CDR3 DNA: TGTGCCAGCAGCTTAGACCGGGAGCTCACCTACGAGCAGTACTTC.

This clonotype came up many times. The chain combines TRBV18 with TRBJ2-7; TRBD2 is a possible D gene (5 bases). The CDR3 loop spans 15 amino acids. Germline V gene sequence: CDR1 KGHSH, CDR2 LQKENI. Trimming took 6 bases from V and 0 from J, leaving 15 bases between them. CDR3: CASSAPEGGSYEQYF. In DNA form, the CDR3 reads TGTGCCAGCTCGGCCCCAGAGGGCGGCTCCTACGAGCAGTACTTC.

This clonotype appeared many times. The V and J genes are TRBV7-9 and TRBJ1-1; 9 nucleotides agree with TRBD1. Germline V gives CDR1 SEHNR, CDR2 FQNEAQ (reference sequence). The V gene end was trimmed by 5 bases and the J gene end by 3 bases; junction bases not matched to a gene: 13. CDR3 length equals 17 residues. The CDR3: CASSPDKGDRADTEAFF. CDR3 DNA sequence: TGTGCCAGCAGCCCCGATAAAGGGGACAGGGCCGACACTGAAGCTTTCTTT.

The J gene is TRBJ1-2, the V gene TRBV7-8; tentatively, D is TRBD1 (6 bases). CDR1 is SGHVS, CDR2 FQNEAQ, per germline. CDR3 length: 16 residues. V dropped 1 base and J dropped 1 base, with 13 bases sitting between them. CDR3 amino acids: CASSLVRGDSNYGYTF. DNA of the CDR3: TGTGCCAGCAGCTTAGTAAGGGGGGATAGTAACTATGGCTACACCTTC.

This clonotype appeared a few times. The J gene is TRBJ2-1, the V gene TRBV12-3 or TRBV12-4; a weak D match, TRBD2 (5 bases). CDR3 length: 17 amino acids. V lost 2 bases and J 5 bases, leaving 19 bases between the germline ends. The CDR3 reads CASSLWERPSPNNEQFF. For the CDR3, the DNA is TGTGCCAGCAGTTTATGGGAGCGCCCTAGCCCCAACAATGAGCAGTTCTTC.

This clonotype was recorded a few times. This chain joins TRBV7-3 and TRBJ2-2, with 13 bases fitting TRBD2. The CDR3 runs to 23 residues. Losses at the gene ends were 0 bases for V and 1 base for J; bases not matched to a gene: 17. Germline CDR1 is SGHTA and CDR2 is FQGTGA. CDR3 nucleotides: TGTGCCAGCAGCTTAACGTTTGGGACTAGCGGGACCCAATACCAAATGAACACCGGGGAGCTGTTTTTT. Its translation is CASSLTFGTSGTQYQMNTGELFF.

In its sample, this clonotype was seen a few times. The V call is TRBV7-6, the J call TRBJ2-3; D uncertain. Germline CDR1 is SGHVS and CDR2 is FNYEAQ. V shed 8 bases and J shed 1 base, with 16 bases lying between them. This CDR3 is 15 amino acids long. The CDR3 region has the DNA TGTGCCAGCTCCCCTATGGGCGCGGGCACAGATACGCAGTATTTT. Protein: CASSPMGAGTDTQYF.

The chain employs TRBV6-5 and TRBJ2-7, with 11 bases identical to TRBD2. This CDR3 comprises 17 residues. Germline V gives CDR1 MNHEY, CDR2 SVGAGI. V lost 4 bases to trimming and J lost 2 bases; unmatched junction nucleotides: 10. DNA for the CDR3: TGTGCCAGCAGTTGTAAAGGAGGACTAGCGGGTACCTACGAGCAGTACTTC. Protein sequence: CASSCKGGLAGTYEQYF.

This clonotype has ten or more counts. This sequence joins TRBV5-1 and TRBJ2-1, with D possibly matching TRBD1 (6 bases). Trimming shortened V by 5 bases and J by 5 bases, and 11 bases separated the two germline ends. CDR1 SGHRS and CDR2 YFSETQ come from the germline V gene. The CDR3 extends over 13 amino acids. This chain's CDR3 is CASRKDSHNEQFF. The CDR3 region has the DNA TGCGCCAGCAGGAAGGACAGCCACAATGAGCAGTTCTTC.

This clonotype was seen ten or more times. A junction end diverges from the germline sequence, so it may reflect a read error. The chain couples TRBV6-2 or TRBV6-3 to TRBJ2-7; D may be TRBD1 (5 bases). Germline V CDR1 and CDR2: MNHEY, SVGEGT. This CDR3 is 15 amino acids long. The CDR3 DNA reads TGTGCCAGCAGCTACTTAGGACAAATCGGGTACGAGCAGTACTTC. It codes for CASSYLGQIGYEQYF.

This clonotype has more than one count but fewer than ten. The V call is TRBV3-1, the J call TRBJ1-1; TRBD1 is a possible D gene (5 bases). Deletions cut 1 base from V and 1 base from J, with 16 bases between. This CDR3 spans 17 amino acids. From germline, CDR1 is LGHDT and CDR2 YNNKEL (reference sequence). CDR3 region: CASSQAGSGQENTEAFF. DNA for the CDR3: TGTGCCAGCAGCCAAGCTGGTTCGGGGCAGGAGAACACTGAAGCTTTCTTT.

The V gene is TRBV6-2 or TRBV6-3, the J gene TRBJ1-6; perhaps TRBD1 as D (5 bases). CDR1 is MNHEY and CDR2 is SVGEGT in the germline V gene. With 0 bases removed from V and 10 bases from J, the gap between germline ends came to 16 bases. The CDR3 runs to 16 residues. The CDR3 DNA follows: TGTGCCAGCAGTTACTCGATCCGGGGGAGCAAGTCACCCCTCCACTTT. Protein product: CASSYSIRGSKSPLHF.

The chain is built from TRBV19 and TRBJ2-2; D unresolved. The CDR3 consists of 14 residues. Trimming shortened V by 1 base and J by 5 bases, and 8 bases separated the two germline ends. Germline CDR1 and CDR2: LNHDA and SQIVND (reference sequence). The CDR3 loop reads CASSIGGLTGELFF. The CDR3 bases are TGTGCCAGTAGTATAGGGGGATTGACCGGGGAGCTGTTTTTT.

This clonotype occurred many times. The chain joins TRBV15 to TRBJ2-7; D is uncertain. Germline V gene sequence: CDR1 LNHNV, CDR2 YYDKDF (reference sequence). The CDR3 covers 13 residues. With 4 bases removed from V and 0 bases from J, the gap between germline ends came to 7 bases. The CDR3 loop is CATSKELSYEQYF. CDR3 coding DNA: TGTGCCACCAGCAAGGAACTCTCCTACGAGCAGTACTTC.

This clonotype was picked up many times. V is TRBV21-1 and J is TRBJ2-3; the table's D call, TRBD2, has no DNA check behind it. TRBV21-1 is reported as a pseudogene. The CDR3 has 17 amino acids. CDR3 bases: TGTGCCAGCAGCACATCGGGACTAGCGGTTGCCACAGATACGCAGTATTTT. This encodes CASSTSGLAVATDTQYF.

This chain connects TRBV4-3 to TRBJ2-2; 9 nucleotides align to TRBD1. Germline V gene sequence: CDR1 LGHNA, CDR2 YSLEER. V was clipped by 3 bases and J by 5 bases; unmatched bases: 10. This CDR3 is 17 amino acids long. The CDR3 DNA reads as TGCGCCAGCAGCCATGACACTGGACAGGGGCGGACCGGGGAGCTGTTTTTT. Amino acids: CASSHDTGQGRTGELFF.

The table lists this clonotype with many counts. CDR3 nucleotides: TGTGCCAGCAGCTCGGCCGGGACTACCACAGATACGCAGTATTTT. Amino acids: CASSSAGTTTDTQYF. This sequence joins TRBV7-6 and TRBJ2-3; the match to TRBD2 covers 7 bases. The CDR3 spans 15 residues. The germline V gene has CDR1 SGHVS and CDR2 FNYEAQ. The ends lost 4 bases at V and 2 bases at J; junction bases unmatched: 6.

The table lists this clonotype with a few counts. V is TRBV12-3 or TRBV12-4 and J is TRBJ1-2, with TRBD1 matching 7 bases. There are 15 residues in the CDR3. Trimming removed 5 bases from V and 2 bases from J; junction bases left unmatched: 8. The CDR3 nucleotides read TGTGCCAGCAGTCCAGACAGGGTGGGCAACTATGGCTACACCTTC. This sequence encodes CASSPDRVGNYGYTF.

The V gene is TRBV19, the J gene TRBJ2-6; D is perhaps TRBD1 (6 bases). Trimming removed 8 bases at V and 4 bases at J, with 24 bases between. The CDR3 extends over 18 amino acids. Germline V gives CDR1 LNHDA, CDR2 SQIVND (reference sequence). In DNA, the CDR3 is TGTGCCAGTTTCCCCTCTCTTGACAGGTCTACCGGGGCCAACGTCCTGACTTTC. It specifies CASFPSLDRSTGANVLTF.